This T cell receptor (beta chain) was recovered during a study of blood T cell repertoires in COVID-19 (TCRdb year 2020). In terms of the full investigation: The collaborator samples originated in the United States, Italy and Spain and spanned the acute and convalescent phases of COVID-19. The material from the prospective study consisted of cDNA or gDNA derived from T cells, B-cell-depleted T cells, or PBMCs. Deeply sampled blood TCRbeta repertoires from subjects exposed to, actively infected with, or recovered from COVID-19 were included in the dataset. A freely available public database, intended as a resource for researchers studying the immune response to SARS-CoV-2, is where the repertoires were released. Samples came from the ongoing ImmuneRACE study (first 160 participants) plus 1,254 subjects from 6 global collaborators. A de-identified subject ID, COVID-19 status, age in years and sex were almost always included in the sample metadata. Where available, HLA class I and class II types were obtained from metadata supplied by the sample provider rather than from assay-based typing. General study outcomes and caveats: The quantity of clinical and demographic metadata differed by source and by participant and was supplied without curation.

TCRbeta CDR3 regions were amplified from genomic DNA by means of the immunoSEQ Assay, a bias-controlled multiplex PCR. The original methods were these. The number of nucleated cells in each sample was estimated by amplification of reference gene primers within the assay. To quantify the absolute abundance of each unique TCRbeta CDR3 rearrangement, sequence reads were collapsed and filtered. For each sample, productive Simpson clonality was calculated as the square root of Simpson's diversity index over productive rearrangements. What TCRdb holds here is the immuneACCESS table cut down to in-frame rearrangements. Part of the clones is not present; checked against another copy, under half of the missing clones reflect an unresolved V gene, and the others are unexplained. The DNA was the basis for D and trimming; V, J and clone size are from that table. The sample yields about 300,000 clones; 86% were counted once. Of the sample, 10% is held by the ten largest clones.

As concerns this clone: Its cognate antigen has yet to be identified. No base quality information exists; no much larger clone differs at one position.

From the cysteine through the phenylalanine, the CDR3 covers 15 amino acids. Here the CDR3 DNA is all that survives: 45 bases in frame from base 1. Reading the germline V gene gives CDR1 SGHRS and CDR2 YFSETQ. Relative to germline, V is 2 bases shorter and J is 1 base shorter, with 7 bases between their ends. Participants in the prospective study were aged roughly 18 to 89 years, lived in approximately 26 United States geographic areas, and enrolled through a virtual design. In the prospective study, participants were assigned to cohorts based on the clinical history participants reported in a screening survey and a study questionnaire. Recovered participants in ImmuneRACE Cohort 3 were defined by two consecutive negative NP/OP PCR tests, clearance by a healthcare professional, or resolution of symptoms. In the prospective study, mobile phlebotomists collected whole blood, serum and a nasopharyngeal or oropharyngeal swab from each participant. Additional blood draws and questionnaires over an approximately two-month period could optionally be provided by prospective study participants. Prospective study blood samples were shipped either frozen or at room temperature before DNA extraction.

This receptor chain uses TRBV5-1 and TRBJ1-6; a confident D gene designation cannot be given. This clonotype originated in a woman aged 18-35 years who had recovered from COVID-19. The sequencing sample was made of PBMCs or T cells enriched from blood (not recorded which). The CDR3 has the sequence CASSFEGSYNSPLHF. The DNA is TGCGCCAGCAGCTTCGAGGGATCCTATAATTCACCCCTCCACTTT.